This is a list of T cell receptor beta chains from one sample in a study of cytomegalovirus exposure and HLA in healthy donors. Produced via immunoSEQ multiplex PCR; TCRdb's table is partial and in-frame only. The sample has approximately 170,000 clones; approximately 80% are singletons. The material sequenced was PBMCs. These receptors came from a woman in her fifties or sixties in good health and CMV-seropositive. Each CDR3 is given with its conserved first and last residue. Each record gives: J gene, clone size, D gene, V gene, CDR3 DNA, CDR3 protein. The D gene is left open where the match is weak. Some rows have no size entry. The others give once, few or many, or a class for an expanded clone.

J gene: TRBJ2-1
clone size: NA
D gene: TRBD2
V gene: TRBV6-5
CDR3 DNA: TGTGCCAGCAGTTACGACACCGGGACTAGACTTCGGGAGCAGTTCTTC
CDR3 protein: CASSYDTGTRLREQFF

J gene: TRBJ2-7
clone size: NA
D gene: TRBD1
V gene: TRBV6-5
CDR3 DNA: TGTGCCAGCAGTTCCCCCAGGGGGCGGAATCCTTACGAGCAGTACTTC
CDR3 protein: CASSSPRGRNPYEQYF

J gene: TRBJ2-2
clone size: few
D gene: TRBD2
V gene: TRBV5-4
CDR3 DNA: TGTGCCAGCAGCTTTCGTATTGCTAGCGGGGGGGCCGGGGAGCTGTTTTTT
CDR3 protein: CASSFRIASGGAGELFF

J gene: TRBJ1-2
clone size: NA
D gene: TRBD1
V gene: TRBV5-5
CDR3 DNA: TGTGCCAGCAGCCCCGACAGGGGGTATAGAAACTATGGCTACACCTTC
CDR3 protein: CASSPDRGYRNYGYTF

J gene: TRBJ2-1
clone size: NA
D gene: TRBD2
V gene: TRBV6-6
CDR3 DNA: TGTGCCAGCAGCGGACTAGCAGTTGAGCAGTTCTTC
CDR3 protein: CASSGLAVEQFF

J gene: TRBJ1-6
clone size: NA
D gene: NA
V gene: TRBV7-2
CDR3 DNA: TGTGCCAGCAGCTTAGAGGCAGGGAGGCCCCTCCACTTT
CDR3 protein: CASSLEAGRPLHF

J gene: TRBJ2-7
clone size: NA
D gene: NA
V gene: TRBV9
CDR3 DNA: TGTGCCAGCAGCCCTCGGACTGGCTACGAGCAGTACTTC
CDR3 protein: CASSPRTGYEQYF

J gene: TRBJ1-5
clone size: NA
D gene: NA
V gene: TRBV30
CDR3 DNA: TGTGCCTGGAACAATCCCCCTGGCTTGGTGCATTTT
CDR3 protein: CAWNNPPGLVHF

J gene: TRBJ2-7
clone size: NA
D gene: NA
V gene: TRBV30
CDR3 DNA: TGTGCCTGGAGCCGAGACTCTAGGCCCTACGAGCAGTACTTC
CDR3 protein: CAWSRDSRPYEQYF

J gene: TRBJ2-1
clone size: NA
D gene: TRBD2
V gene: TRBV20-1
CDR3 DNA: TGCAGTGCTAGAGACGGGAGGGAGCAGTTCTTC
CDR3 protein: CSARDGREQFF

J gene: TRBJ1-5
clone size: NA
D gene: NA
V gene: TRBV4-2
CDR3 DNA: TGTGCCAGCAGCCAAGAAGAAGGAGGGACGGGTCAGCCCCAGCATTTT
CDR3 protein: CASSQEEGGTGQPQHF

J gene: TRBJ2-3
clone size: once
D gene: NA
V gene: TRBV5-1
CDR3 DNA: TGCGCCAGCAGCCCCGGGGTGGCGGATACGCAGTATTTT
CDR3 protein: CASSPGVADTQYF

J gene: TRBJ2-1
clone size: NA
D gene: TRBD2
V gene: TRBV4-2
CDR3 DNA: TGTGCCAGCAGCCATACCGCCACTCGCGGGAGGGCCTCCTACAATGAGCAGTTCTTC
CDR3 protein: CASSHTATRGRASYNEQFF

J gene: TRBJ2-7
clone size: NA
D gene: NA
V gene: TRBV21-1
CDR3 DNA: TGTGCCAGCAGCAAAAGAGGGGGACAGTGCGAGCAGTACTTC
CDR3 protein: CASSKRGGQCEQYF

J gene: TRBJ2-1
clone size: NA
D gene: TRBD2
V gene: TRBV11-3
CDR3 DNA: TGTGCCAGCAGCCCGGGGACTAGCGGGGTCAACAATGAGCAGTTCTTC
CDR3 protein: CASSPGTSGVNNEQFF

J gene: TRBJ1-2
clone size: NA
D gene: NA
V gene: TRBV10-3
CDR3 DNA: TGTGCCATAACGACAGGCGTTAACTATGGCTACACCTTC
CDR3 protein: CAITTGVNYGYTF

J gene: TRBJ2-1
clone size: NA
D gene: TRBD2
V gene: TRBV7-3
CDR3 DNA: TGTGCCAGCAGTCAGCGGGGGGGCCAGGGTTATGAGCAGTTCTTC
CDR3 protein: CASSQRGGQGYEQFF

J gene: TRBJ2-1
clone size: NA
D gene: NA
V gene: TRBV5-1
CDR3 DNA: TGCGCCAGCAGCTCCCTAGCTTTCAATGAGCAGTTCTTC
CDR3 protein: CASSSLAFNEQFF

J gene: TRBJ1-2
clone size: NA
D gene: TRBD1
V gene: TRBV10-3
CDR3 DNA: TGTGCCATCTCAGATTCCGGGACAGGGACCTCTGGGGGCTACACCTTC
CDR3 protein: CAISDSGTGTSGGYTF

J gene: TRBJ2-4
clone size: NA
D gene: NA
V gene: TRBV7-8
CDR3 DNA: TGTGCCAGCAGCCCGGACAGAGAAAACATTCAGTACTTC
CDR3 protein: CASSPDRENIQYF

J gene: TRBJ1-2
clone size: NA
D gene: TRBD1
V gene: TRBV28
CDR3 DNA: TGTGCCAGCAGTTTACTCAGAGGTCTAAGACAGGGGAGGTACACGGCTAACTATGGCTACACCTTC
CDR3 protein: CASSLLRGLRQGRYTANYGYTF

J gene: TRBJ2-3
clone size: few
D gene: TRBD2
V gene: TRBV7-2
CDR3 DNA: TGTGCCAGCAGCTTTAGCGGGGGGAAGGGGCAGTATTTT
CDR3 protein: CASSFSGGKGQYF

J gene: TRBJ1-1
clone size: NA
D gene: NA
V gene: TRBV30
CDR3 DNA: TGTGCCTGGAACAGACGGCTGAACACTGAAGCTTTCTTT
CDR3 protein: CAWNRRLNTEAFF

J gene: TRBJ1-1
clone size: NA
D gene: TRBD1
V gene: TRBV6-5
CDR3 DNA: TGTGCCAGCAGTTCCCCGTCGACAGGGATGAACACTGAAGCTTTCTTT
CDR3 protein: CASSSPSTGMNTEAFF

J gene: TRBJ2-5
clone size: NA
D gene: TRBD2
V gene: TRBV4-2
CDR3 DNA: TGTGCCAGCAGCCAAGATCCTACGGGGGCTAGCGGGGCGGAGACCCAGTACTTC
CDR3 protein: CASSQDPTGASGAETQYF

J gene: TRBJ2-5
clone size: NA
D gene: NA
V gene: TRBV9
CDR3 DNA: TGTGCCAGCAGCGTAGACGGGGATGGGGAGACCCAGTACTTC
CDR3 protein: CASSVDGDGETQYF

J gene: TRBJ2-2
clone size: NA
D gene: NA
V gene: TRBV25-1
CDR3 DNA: TGTGCCAGCAGCCCAGGGTTCCCGAACACCGGGGAGCTGTTTTTT
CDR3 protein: CASSPGFPNTGELFF

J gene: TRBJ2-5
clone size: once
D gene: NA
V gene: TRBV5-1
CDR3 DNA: TGCGCCAGCAGCTTGTCCGGGAACCAAGAGACCCAGTACTTC
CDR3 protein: CASSLSGNQETQYF

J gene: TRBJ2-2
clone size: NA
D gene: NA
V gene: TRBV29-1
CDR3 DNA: TGCAGCGTTCGTCTCGACACCGGGGAGCTGTTTTTT
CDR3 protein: CSVRLDTGELFF

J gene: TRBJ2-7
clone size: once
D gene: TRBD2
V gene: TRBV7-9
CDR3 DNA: TGTTCCAGCAGCTCGACAGGACTAGCGGGATCGGACGAGCAGTACTTC
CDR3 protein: CSSSSTGLAGSDEQYF

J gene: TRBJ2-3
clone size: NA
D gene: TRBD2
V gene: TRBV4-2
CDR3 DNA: TGTGCCAGCAGCCAAGAAGGGGGCCTAGCGGGGGTCGGGACAGATACGCAGTATTTT
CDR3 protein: CASSQEGGLAGVGTDTQYF

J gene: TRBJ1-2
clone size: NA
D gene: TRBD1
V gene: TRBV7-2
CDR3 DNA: TGTGCCAGCAGCCCCCGACAGGGTGGTTACTATGGCTACACCTTC
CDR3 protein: CASSPRQGGYYGYTF

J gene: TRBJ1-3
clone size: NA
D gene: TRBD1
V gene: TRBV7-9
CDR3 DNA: TGTTCCAGCAGCTTATCGGGACAGGGTCCTATAAGTGGAAACACCATATATTTT
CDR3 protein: CSSSLSGQGPISGNTIYF

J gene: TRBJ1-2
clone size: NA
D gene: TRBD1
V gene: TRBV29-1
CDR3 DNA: TGCAGCGTTGGAGGGACAGGGGACTATGGCTACACCTTC
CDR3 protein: CSVGGTGDYGYTF

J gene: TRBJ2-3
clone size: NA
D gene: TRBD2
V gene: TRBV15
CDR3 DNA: TGTGCCACCAGCAGAGATCTAATTAAGCGGGGGGGACCAGATACGCAGTATTTT
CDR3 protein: CATSRDLIKRGGPDTQYF

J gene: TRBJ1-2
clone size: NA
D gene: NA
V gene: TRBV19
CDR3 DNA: TGTGCCAGTATCTTGACAGGAGCTAACTATGGCTACACCTTC
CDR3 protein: CASILTGANYGYTF

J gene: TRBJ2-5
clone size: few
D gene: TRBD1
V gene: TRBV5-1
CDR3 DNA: TGCGCCAGCAGCTTGGCCCTTGCGACAGGGGCAGAGACCCAGTACTTC
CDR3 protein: CASSLALATGAETQYF

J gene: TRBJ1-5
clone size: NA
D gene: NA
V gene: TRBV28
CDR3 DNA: TGTGCCAGCAGTTGGACAGAGTATAGCAATCAGCCCCAGCATTTT
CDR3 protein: CASSWTEYSNQPQHF

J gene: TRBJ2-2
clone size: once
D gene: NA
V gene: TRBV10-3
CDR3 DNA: TGTGCCATTCTCGTGGAACGGAGATTGAACACCGGGGAGCTGTTTTTT
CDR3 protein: CAILVERRLNTGELFF

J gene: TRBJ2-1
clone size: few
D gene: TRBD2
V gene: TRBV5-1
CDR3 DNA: TGCGCCAGCAGTAGCGGGAGTGGCTACAATGAGCAGTTCTTC
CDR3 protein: CASSSGSGYNEQFF

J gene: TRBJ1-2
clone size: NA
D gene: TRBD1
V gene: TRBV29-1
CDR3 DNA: TGCAGCGTTGAAGTGGGGGGGACAGGGGTCAATGGCTACACCTTC
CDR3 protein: CSVEVGGTGVNGYTF

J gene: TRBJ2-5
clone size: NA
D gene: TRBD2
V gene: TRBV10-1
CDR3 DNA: TGCGCCAGCAGTGAGTCGGCTAGCGGGGGGGCTAGAGAGACCCAGTACTTC
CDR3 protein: CASSESASGGARETQYF

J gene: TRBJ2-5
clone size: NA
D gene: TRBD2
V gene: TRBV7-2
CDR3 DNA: TGTGCCAGCAGCTCTGTGACTAGCGCGTCCCAAGAGACCCAGTACTTC
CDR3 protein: CASSSVTSASQETQYF

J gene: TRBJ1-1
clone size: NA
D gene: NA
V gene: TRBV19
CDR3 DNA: TGTGCCAGTAGTAGCCGAGTCAGTGGCGGCACTGAAGCTTTCTTT
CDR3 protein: CASSSRVSGGTEAFF

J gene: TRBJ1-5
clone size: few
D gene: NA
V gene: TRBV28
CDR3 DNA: TGTGCCAGCAGTCAACCCAGGGGCGCGGGCAATCAGCCCCAGCATTTT
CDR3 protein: CASSQPRGAGNQPQHF

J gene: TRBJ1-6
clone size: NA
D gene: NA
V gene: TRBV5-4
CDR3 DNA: TGTGCCAGCAGCCCTGACATAAATTCACCCCTCCACTTT
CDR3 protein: CASSPDINSPLHF

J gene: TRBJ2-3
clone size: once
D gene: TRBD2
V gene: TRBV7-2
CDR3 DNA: TGTGCCAGCAGCGTTAGCGGGGGGGCCACAGATACGCAGTATTTT
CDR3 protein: CASSVSGGATDTQYF

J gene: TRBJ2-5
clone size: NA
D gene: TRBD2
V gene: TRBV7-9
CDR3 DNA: TGTGCCAGCAGCCGGACTAGCGGGAGCAAAGAGACCCAGTACTTC
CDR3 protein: CASSRTSGSKETQYF

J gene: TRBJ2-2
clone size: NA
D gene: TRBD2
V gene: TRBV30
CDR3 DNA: TGTGCCCGGTTAGAGCCAGGGAGGGTCGGGGAGCTGTTTTTT
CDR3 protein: CARLEPGRVGELFF

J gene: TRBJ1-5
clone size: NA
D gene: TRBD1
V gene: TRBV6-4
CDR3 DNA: TGTGCCAACGAAACAGGGGTATATCAGCCCCAGCATTTT
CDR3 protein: CANETGVYQPQHF

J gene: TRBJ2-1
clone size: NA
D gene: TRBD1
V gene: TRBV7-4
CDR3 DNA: TGTGCCAGCAGCTTAGAGTTGATCTACATCTGGGACAGACCCTTATACAATGAGCAGTTCTTC
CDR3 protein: CASSLELIYIWDRPLYNEQFF

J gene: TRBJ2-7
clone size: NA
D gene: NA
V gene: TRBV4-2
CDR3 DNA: TGTGCCAGCAGCCAAGGGACTCTCTCCTACGAGCAGTACTTC
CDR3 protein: CASSQGTLSYEQYF

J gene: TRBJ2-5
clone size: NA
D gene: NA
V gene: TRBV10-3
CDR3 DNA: TGTGCCATCAGTGAGGTGGGGGCGCGGGAGACCCAGTACTTC
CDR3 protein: CAISEVGARETQYF

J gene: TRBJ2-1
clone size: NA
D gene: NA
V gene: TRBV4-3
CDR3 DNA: TGCGCCAGCAGCCAAGAAACGAGCTCCTACAATGAGCAGTTCTTC
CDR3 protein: CASSQETSSYNEQFF